A single sample gave rise to the 5 T cell receptor beta chains below, sequenced in a study of shared clonotypes between healthy human individuals. Here immunoSEQ multiplex PCR was the method, and the copy in TCRdb shows in-frame clones only, minus some. The table records about 680,000 clones, 72% of them present only once. Sequencing used memory CD4+ T cells sorted from blood. Subset of the sample: CD45RA-negative fraction. The source is a woman aged 30 to 39 in good health.

This CDR3 reads CASRAGRNTDTQYF. In DNA, the CDR3 is TGTGCCAGTAGAGCTGGCAGAAACACAGATACGCAGTATTTT. The chain has TRBV19 and TRBJ2-3, with D uncertain. Germline assignment: CDR1 LNHDA and CDR2 SQIVND (reference sequence). The CDR3 extends over 14 amino acids. V dropped 6 bases and J dropped 2 bases, with 12 bases sitting between them.

The rearrangement uses TRBV6-5 and TRBJ1-2; no firm D call. Germline values: CDR1 MNHEY, CDR2 SVGAGI. CDR3 size: 14 residues. The germline V and J ends were trimmed by 6 bases and 5 bases, with 16 bases remaining between them. This chain's CDR3 is CASSTHRASYGYTF. Written as DNA, the CDR3 is TGTGCCAGCAGCACGCACCGGGCCTCTTATGGCTACACCTTC.

This chain links TRBV7-9 with TRBJ1-4; no reliable D call. The V gene lost 5 bases and the J gene lost 3 bases, with 16 bases spanning the gap. Germline values: CDR1 SEHNR, CDR2 FQNEAQ (reference sequence). The CDR3 runs to 16 residues. The CDR3 DNA sequence: TGTGCCAGCAGCCCCCGAGTAGAGTTGGCTAATGAAAAACTGTTTTTT. As protein: CASSPRVELANEKLFF.

The chain is built from TRBV7-6 and TRBJ2-5; maybe TRBD2 (6 bases). Germline V gene sequence: CDR1 SGHVS, CDR2 FNYEAQ. This CDR3 is built from 14 residues. V lost 5 bases to trimming and J lost 3 bases, with 13 bases between them. CDR3 DNA sequence: TGTGCCAGCAGCCCGGGACTTAAAGAAGAGACCCAGTACTTC. It encodes CASSPGLKEETQYF.

The J gene is TRBJ1-4, the V gene TRBV19; D gene ambiguous. V gave up 4 bases and J gave up 2 bases, with 11 bases separating them. Per germline, CDR1 LNHDA and CDR2 SQIVND (reference sequence). The CDR3 covers 15 residues. Here the CDR3 reads CASSKIQSTNEKLFF. CDR3 nucleotide sequence: TGTGCCAGTAGTAAGATACAGTCGACTAATGAAAAACTGTTTTTT.